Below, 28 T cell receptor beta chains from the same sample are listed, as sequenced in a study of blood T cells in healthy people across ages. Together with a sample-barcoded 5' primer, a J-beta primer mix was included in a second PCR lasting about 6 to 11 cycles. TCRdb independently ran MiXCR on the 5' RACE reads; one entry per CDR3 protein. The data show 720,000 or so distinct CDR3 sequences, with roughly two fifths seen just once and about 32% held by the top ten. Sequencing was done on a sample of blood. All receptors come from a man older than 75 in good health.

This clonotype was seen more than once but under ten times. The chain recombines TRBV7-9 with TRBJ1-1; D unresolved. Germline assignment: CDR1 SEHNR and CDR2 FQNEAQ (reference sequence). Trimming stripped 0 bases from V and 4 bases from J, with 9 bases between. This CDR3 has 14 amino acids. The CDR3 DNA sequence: TGTGCCAGCAGCTTAGCAGGGAGGGTCACTGAAGCTTTCTTT. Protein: CASSLAGRVTEAFF.

DNA for the CDR3: TGTGCCAGCAGTGAAACGGGAGGGGCGCACACCGGGGAGCTGTTTTTT. Translation gives CASSETGGAHTGELFF. The chain employs TRBV25-1 and TRBJ2-2, with 8 bases matching TRBD2. This CDR3 has 16 amino acids. Unmatched junction bases numbered 5, after V lost 2 bases and J lost 3 bases. CDR1 is MGHDK and CDR2 is SYGVNS in the germline V gene.

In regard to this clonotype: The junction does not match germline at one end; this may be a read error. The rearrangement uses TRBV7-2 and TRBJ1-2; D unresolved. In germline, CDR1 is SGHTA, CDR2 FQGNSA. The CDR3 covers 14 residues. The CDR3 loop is CAGSQTKVNYGYTF. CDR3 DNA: TGTGCCGGCAGCCAAACAAAAGTAAACTATGGCTACACCTTC.

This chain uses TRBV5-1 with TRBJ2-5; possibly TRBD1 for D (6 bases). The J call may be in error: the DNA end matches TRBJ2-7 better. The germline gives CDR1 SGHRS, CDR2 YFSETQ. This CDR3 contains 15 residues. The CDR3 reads CASSRPTGGDYEQYF. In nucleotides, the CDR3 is TGCGCCAGCAGTCGTCCGACAGGTGGGGACTACGAGCAGTACTTC.

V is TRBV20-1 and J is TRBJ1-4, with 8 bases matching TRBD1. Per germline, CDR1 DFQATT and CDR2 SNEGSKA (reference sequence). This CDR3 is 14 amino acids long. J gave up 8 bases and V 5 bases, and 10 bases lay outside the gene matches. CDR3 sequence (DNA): TGCAGTGCTTCATATCAGGGGGCAGGGGAAAAACTGTTTTTT. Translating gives CSASYQGAGEKLFF.

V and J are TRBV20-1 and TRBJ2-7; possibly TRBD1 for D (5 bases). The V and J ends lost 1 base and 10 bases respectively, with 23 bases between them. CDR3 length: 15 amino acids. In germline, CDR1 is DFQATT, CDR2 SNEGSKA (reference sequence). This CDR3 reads CSARVDNTPPWAQYF. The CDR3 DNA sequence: TGCAGTGCTAGAGTGGACAACACCCCACCCTGGGCCCAGTACTTC.

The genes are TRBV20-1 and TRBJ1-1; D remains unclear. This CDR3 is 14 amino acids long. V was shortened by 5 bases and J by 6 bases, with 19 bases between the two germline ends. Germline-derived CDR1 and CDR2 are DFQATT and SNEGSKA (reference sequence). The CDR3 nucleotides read TGCAGTGCTGCGTCCGGGATTACCCGCGCTGAAGCTTTCTTT. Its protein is CSAASGITRAEAFF.

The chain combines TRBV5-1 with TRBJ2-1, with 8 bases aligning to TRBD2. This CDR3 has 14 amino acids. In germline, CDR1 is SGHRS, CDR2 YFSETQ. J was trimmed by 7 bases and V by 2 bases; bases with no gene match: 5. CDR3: CASSFGTSINEQFF. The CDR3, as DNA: TGCGCCAGCAGCTTCGGGACTAGTATTAATGAGCAGTTCTTC.

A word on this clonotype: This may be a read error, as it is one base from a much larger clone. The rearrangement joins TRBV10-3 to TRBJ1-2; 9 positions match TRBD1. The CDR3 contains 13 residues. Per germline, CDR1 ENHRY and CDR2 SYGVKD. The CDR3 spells CVVGQGNPYGYTF. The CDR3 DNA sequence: TGTGTCGTGGGACAGGGAAACCCCTATGGCTACACCTTC.

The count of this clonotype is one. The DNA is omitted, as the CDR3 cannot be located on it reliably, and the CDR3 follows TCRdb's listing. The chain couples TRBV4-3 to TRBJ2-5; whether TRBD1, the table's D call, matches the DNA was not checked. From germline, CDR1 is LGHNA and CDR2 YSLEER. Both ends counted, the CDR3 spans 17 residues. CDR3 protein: CASSRVRFGDRGREQYF.

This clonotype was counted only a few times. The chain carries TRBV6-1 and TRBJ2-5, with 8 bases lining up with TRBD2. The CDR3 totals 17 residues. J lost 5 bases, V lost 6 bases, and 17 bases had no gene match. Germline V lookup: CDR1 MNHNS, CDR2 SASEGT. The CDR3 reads CASSITARGGRGETQYF. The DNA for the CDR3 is TGTGCCAGCAGCATCACCGCCCGCGGGGGGCGCGGTGAGACCCAGTACTTC.

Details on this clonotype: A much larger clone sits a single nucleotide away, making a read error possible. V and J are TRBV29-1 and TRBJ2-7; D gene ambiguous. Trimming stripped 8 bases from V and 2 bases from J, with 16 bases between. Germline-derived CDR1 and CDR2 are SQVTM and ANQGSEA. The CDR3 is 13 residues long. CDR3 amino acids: CSIKAVSPYEQYF. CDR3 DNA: TGCAGCATTAAGGCTGTTTCTCCCTACGAGCAGTACTTC.

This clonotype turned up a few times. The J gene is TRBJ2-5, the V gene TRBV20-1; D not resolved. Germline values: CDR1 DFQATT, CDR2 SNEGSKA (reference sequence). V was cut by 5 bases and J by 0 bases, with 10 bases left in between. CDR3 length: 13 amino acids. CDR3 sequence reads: CSAEPVYQETQYF. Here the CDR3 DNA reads TGCAGTGCTGAACCCGTTTACCAAGAGACCCAGTACTTC.

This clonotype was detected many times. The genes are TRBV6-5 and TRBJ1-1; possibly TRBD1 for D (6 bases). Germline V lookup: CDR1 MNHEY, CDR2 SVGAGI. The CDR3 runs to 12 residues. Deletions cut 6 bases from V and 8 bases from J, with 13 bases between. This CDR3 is CASSTPGQEAFF. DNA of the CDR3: TGTGCCAGCAGCACTCCGGGACAAGAAGCTTTCTTT.

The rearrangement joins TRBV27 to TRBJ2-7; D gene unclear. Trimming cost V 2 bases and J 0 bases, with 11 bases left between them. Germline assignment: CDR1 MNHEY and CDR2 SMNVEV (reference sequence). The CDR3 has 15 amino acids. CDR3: CASSLRGGSSYEQYF. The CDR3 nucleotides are TGTGCCAGCAGTTTAAGAGGTGGTAGCTCCTACGAGCAGTACTTC.

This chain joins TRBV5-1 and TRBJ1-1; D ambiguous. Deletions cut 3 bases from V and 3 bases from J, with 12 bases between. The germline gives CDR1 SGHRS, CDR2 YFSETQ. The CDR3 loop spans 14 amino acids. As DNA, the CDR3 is TGCGCCAGCAGCTCCGGACTGACCTACACTGAAGCTTTCTTT. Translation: CASSSGLTYTEAFF.

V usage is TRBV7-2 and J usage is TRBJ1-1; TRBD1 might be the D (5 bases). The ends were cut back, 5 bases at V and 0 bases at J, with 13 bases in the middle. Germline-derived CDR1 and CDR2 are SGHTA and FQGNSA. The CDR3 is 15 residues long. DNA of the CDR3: TGTGCCAGCAGCCTGTTTCAGGGCCTGAACACTGAAGCTTTCTTT. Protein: CASSLFQGLNTEAFF.

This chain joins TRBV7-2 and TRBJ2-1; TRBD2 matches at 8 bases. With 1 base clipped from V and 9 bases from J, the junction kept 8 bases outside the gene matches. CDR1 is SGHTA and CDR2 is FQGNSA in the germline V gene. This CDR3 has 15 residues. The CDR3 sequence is CASSLESSGVSEQFF. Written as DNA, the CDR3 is TGTGCCAGCAGCTTAGAGAGTAGCGGGGTCAGTGAGCAGTTCTTC.

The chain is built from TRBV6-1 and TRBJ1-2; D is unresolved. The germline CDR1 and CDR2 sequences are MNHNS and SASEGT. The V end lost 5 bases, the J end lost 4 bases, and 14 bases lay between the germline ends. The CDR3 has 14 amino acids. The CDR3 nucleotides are TGTGCCAGCAGTCTAAAGGGTGTGGGCTATGGCTACACCTTC. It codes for CASSLKGVGYGYTF.

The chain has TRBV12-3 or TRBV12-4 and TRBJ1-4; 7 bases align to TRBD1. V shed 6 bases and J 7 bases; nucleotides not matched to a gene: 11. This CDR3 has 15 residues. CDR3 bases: TGTGCCAGCAGCCCTGAGACAGGGTATCGTGAAAAACTGTTTTTT. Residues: CASSPETGYREKLFF.

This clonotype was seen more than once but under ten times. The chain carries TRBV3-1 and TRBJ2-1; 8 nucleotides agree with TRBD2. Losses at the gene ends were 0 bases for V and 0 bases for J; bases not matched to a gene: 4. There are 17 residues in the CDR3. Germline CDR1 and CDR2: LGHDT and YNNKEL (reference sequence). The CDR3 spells CASSQDPSGSSYNEQFF. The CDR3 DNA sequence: TGTGCCAGCAGCCAAGACCCAAGCGGGAGCTCCTACAATGAGCAGTTCTTC.

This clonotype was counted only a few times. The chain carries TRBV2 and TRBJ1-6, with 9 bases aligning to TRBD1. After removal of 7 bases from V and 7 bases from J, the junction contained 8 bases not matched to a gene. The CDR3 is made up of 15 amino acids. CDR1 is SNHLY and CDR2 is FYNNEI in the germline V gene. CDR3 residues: CASTRQGGLNSPLHF. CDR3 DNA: TGTGCCAGCACCCGACAGGGGGGTTTGAATTCACCCCTCCACTTT.

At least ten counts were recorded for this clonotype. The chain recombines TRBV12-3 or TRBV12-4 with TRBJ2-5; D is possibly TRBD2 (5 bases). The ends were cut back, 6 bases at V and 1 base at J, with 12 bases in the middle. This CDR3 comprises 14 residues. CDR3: CASSLSGSQETQYF. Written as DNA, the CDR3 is TGTGCCAGCAGCCTTTCGGGGAGCCAAGAGACCCAGTACTTC.

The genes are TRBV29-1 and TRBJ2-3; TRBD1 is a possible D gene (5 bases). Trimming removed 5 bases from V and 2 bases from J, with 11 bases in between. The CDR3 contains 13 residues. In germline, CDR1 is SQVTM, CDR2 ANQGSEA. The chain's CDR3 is CSVRAGLTDTQYF. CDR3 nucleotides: TGCAGCGTTCGGGCAGGGCTCACAGATACGCAGTATTTT.

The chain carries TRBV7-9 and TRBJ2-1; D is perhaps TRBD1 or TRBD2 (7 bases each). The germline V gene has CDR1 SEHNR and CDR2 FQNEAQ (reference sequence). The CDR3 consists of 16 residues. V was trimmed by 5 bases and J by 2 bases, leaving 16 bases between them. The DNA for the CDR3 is TGTGCCAGCAGCCTAAGACAGGGAGGGCCCTACAATGAGCAGTTCTTC. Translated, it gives CASSLRQGGPYNEQFF.

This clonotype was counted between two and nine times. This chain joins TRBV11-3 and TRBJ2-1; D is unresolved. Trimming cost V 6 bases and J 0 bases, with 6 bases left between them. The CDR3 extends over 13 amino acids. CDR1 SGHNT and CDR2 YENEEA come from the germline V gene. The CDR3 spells CASSSSSYNEQFF. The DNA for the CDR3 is TGTGCCAGCAGTAGCAGCTCCTACAATGAGCAGTTCTTC.

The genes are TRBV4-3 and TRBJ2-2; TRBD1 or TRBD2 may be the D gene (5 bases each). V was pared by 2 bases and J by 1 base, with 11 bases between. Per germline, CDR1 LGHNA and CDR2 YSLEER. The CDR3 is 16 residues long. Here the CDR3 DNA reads TGCGCCAGCAGCCAAACCGGGGCCTTGAACACCGGGGAGCTGTTTTTT. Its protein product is CASSQTGALNTGELFF.

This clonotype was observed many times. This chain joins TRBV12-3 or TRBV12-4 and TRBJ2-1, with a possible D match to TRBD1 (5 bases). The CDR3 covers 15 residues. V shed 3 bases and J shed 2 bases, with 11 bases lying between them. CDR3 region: CASSLSGATYNEQFF. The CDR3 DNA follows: TGTGCCAGCAGTTTGAGTGGGGCCACCTACAATGAGCAGTTCTTC.